These 2 T cell receptor beta chains originate from one sample sequenced in a study of cytomegalovirus exposure and HLA in healthy donors (dated by TCRdb to 2016 to 2017). The library came from the immunoSEQ multiplex PCR assay. For the multiplex PCR, a mixture combining 60 forward primers for TCR Vbeta segments and 13 reverse primers for TCR Jbeta segments was used. Imported from immuneACCESS, the table was reduced by TCRdb to in-frame sequences with V and J called. These copies leave out some clones; in studies compared against another copy, an unresolved V gene accounts for under half, and the cause of the remainder is not known. The sample contains approximately 150,000 clones, roughly 76% of them found a single time. The ten largest clones capture 4.9% of the sample. Sequencing input: PBMCs. The receptors were sampled from a woman younger than 35 in good health and CMV-seropositive.

As for this clone: Other DNA sequences within the sample encode an identical CDR3. J is TRBJ1-1 and V is TRBV6-1; possible D gene TRBD1, 5 bases. The CDR3 is made up of 12 amino acids. The germline V gene has CDR1 MNHNS and CDR2 SASEGT. Trimming stripped 8 bases from V and 4 bases from J, with 11 bases between. The CDR3 loop is CASPRGVTEAFF. CDR3 sequence (DNA): TGTGCCAGCCCAAGGGGCGTCACTGAAGCTTTCTTT.

The gene calls are TRBV28 and TRBJ2-3; D remains unclear. The CDR3 is 11 residues long. Trimming took off 4 bases at V and 5 bases at J, with 4 bases between the two ends. Germline CDR1 is MDHEN and CDR2 is SYDVKM. CDR3 loop: CASSSIDTQYF. DNA for the CDR3: TGTGCCAGCAGTTCCATAGATACGCAGTATTTT.